The rows below give T cell receptor beta chains drawn from one sample of a study of identical twins. MiXCR was run by TCRdb on the 5' RACE reads, yielding one entry per CDR3 protein. The data show 300,000 to 400,000 distinct CDR3 sequences, 12% seen once. A further study also used this sample, focusing on yellow fever vaccine responses in identical twins.

Specimen: CD8+ T cells sorted from blood. The receptors were gathered from a young woman in good health. CDR3s include the opening cysteine and the closing phenylalanine or tryptophan. The D gene is left open where the match is weak. Expanded clones get a size class; other rows say once, few or many, or leave the size out.

clone size | CDR3 length | J gene | V gene | D gene | CDR3 DNA | CDR3 protein
many | 14 | TRBJ2-3 | TRBV5-1 | TRBD2 | TGTGCCAGCAGCCTTGTACTAGCGACAGATACGCAGTATTTT | CASSLVLATDTQYF
few | 16 | TRBJ2-1 | TRBV3-1 | NA | TGTGCCAGCAGCCACATCAGTTGGAGCTCCTACAATGAGCAGTTCTTC | CASSHISWSSYNEQFF
few | 15 | TRBJ1-1 | TRBV12-5 | NA | TGTGCTAGTGGTTTGGTGCAGACGTTGAACACTGAAGCTTTCTTT | CASGLVQTLNTEAFF
many | 14 | TRBJ1-5 | TRBV5-1 | NA | TGCGCCAGCAGGGTTGACGATAGCAATCAGCCCCAGCATTTT | CASRVDDSNQPQHF
few | 14 | TRBJ1-5 | TRBV3-1 | NA | TGTGCCAGCAGCCATAGAGGGTTTGATCAGCCCCAGCATTTT | CASSHRGFDQPQHF
few | 16 | TRBJ2-4 | TRBV20-1 | TRBD1 | TGCAGTGCTAGAGGGACAGGGGCTCGATTTGGAAACATTCAGTACTTC | CSARGTGARFGNIQYF
NA | 14 | TRBJ2-3 | TRBV7-7 | TRBD2 | TGTGCCAGCAGCGACGGGGGGGCCGGGGATACGCAGTATTTT | CASSDGGAGDTQYF
NA | 15 | TRBJ1-5 | TRBV18 | NA | TGTGCCAGCTCACCAGGGGGTTACGGCAATCAGCCCCAGCATTTT | CASSPGGYGNQPQHF
NA | 14 | TRBJ2-1 | TRBV7-9 | TRBD2 | TGTGCCAGCAGCCCCAGTCTAGCGGGAGTTGAGCAGTTCTTC | CASSPSLAGVEQFF
NA | 15 | TRBJ1-1 | TRBV6-1 | NA | TGTGCCAGCAGTGATCAGACAGCCATGAACACTGAAGCTTTCTTT | CASSDQTAMNTEAFF
many | 15 | TRBJ2-5 | TRBV12-3/TRBV12-4 | NA | TGTGCCAGCAGTTTACGGGGCGGTAGGGATGAGACCCAGTACTTC | CASSLRGGRDETQYF
few | 13 | TRBJ2-7 | TRBV7-7 | NA | TGTGCCAGCAGCTTTGACTTATCCTACGAGCAGTACTTC | CASSFDLSYEQYF
many | 12 | TRBJ2-1 | TRBV29-1 | NA | TGCAGCGTTGTGACAGGTTCGAATGAGCAGTTCTTC | CSVVTGSNEQFF
few | 15 | TRBJ2-5 | TRBV7-9 | TRBD1 | TGTGCCAGCAGCGACGGGACAGGGGCCCCCGAGACCCAGTACTTC | CASSDGTGAPETQYF
many | 16 | TRBJ2-6 | TRBV28 | NA | TGTGCGCCCGGGACCTACCCAATTTCTGGGGCCAACGTCCTGACTTTC | CAPGTYPISGANVLTF
few | 14 | TRBJ2-1 | TRBV18 | NA | TGTGCCAGCTCACCATACCTAGGGTTGAATGAGCAGTTCTTC | CASSPYLGLNEQFF
few | 12 | TRBJ2-7 | TRBV12-3/TRBV12-4 | NA | TGTGCCAGCAGTATAAACCCCTACGAGCAGTACTTC | CASSINPYEQYF
NA | 12 | TRBJ2-5 | TRBV20-1 | TRBD1 | TGCAGTGCTAAAGGGGGCTGGGAGACCCAGTACTTC | CSAKGGWETQYF
once | 15 | TRBJ1-2 | TRBV7-9 | TRBD1 | TGTGCCAGCAGCACAGGGGGCCACGTACCCTATGGCTACACCTTC | CASSTGGHVPYGYTF
many | 11 | TRBJ2-7 | TRBV12-3/TRBV12-4 | NA | TGTGCCAGCAGCGCCTCCTACGAGCAGTACTTC | CASSASYEQYF
few | 16 | TRBJ2-3 | TRBV4-1 | NA | TGCACCAGCAGCCAAGTGCTGTCCACTAGCACAGATACGCAGTATTTT | CTSSQVLSTSTDTQYF
many | 16 | TRBJ2-7 | TRBV4-2 | TRBD2 | TGTGCCAGCAGCCAAGATCCAGCGGGAGGGGCCTACGAGCAGTACTTC | CASSQDPAGGAYEQYF
few | 16 | TRBJ2-3 | TRBV7-2 | TRBD2 | TGTGCCAGCAGCCCTCGTTCCGCGGGAGTCACAGATACGCAGTATTTT | CASSPRSAGVTDTQYF